This T cell receptor beta chain was found in a study of a mutant IDH1 vaccine in newly diagnosed glioma listed by TCRdb under 2021. Regarding the complete study: Across visits V03 through V10, patients got a total of eight vaccinations, given in weeks 1, 3, 5, 7, 11, 15, 19 and 23. Vaccination started 4-6 weeks after radiotherapy alone, or was given together with temozolomide cycles in the groups whose treatment included chemotherapy. Of the 32 treated patients, roughly 60% were male and around 40% were female, and the mean age was roughly 40 years. Before enrollment, most patients had been given radiochemotherapy with temozolomide as standard therapy, while the rest had received either radiotherapy alone or temozolomide alone. Peripheral blood was collected at six visits: V03 (baseline), V05, V07, V10, V12 and V13. For exploratory analyses, under 30 treated patients had longitudinal TCRB deep sequencing done wherever samples were available.

Libraries were made using the immunoSEQ multiplex PCR assay. The hsTCRB Kit was used according to the manufacturer's protocol to amplify rearranged TCR beta chain sequences. TCRB libraries were sequenced on an Illumina MiSeq. The authors' pipeline ran thus. The kit vendor's proprietary platform handled demultiplexing, trimming and gene mapping. TCRdb mirrors the immuneACCESS table, restricted to in-frame sequences. Some clones are absent from its copies; in checked studies, under half trace to an unresolved V gene, and the reason for the others is unknown. Clone size and V and J calls were adopted from that table, with D and trimming inferred from the DNA. Across this sample there are 30,000 to 45,000 clones, with 80% seen only once. The ten top clones hold less than 15% of the sample. As encoded in the germline V gene, CDR1 is SGHVS while CDR2 is FNYEAQ. Including the terminal cysteine and phenylalanine, the CDR3 comprises 12 residues. The sequence is cut down to CDR3 DNA, 36 bases in frame from base 1. V gives up 5 bases and J gives up 3 bases, and the segment between their germline ends measures 8 bases.

A remark on this clone: What this receptor recognizes is not known. One base away there is no much larger clone; base qualities are not given.

Results the study describes overall, beyond this receptor: Changes in the top peripheral T cell clonotypes picked up by TCRB sequencing did not appear to be linked to pseudoprogression. Availability determined which PBMC samples were chosen for TCRB deep sequencing. Immune responses induced by the vaccine were seen in over 80% of patients across multiple MHC alleles. According to the authors, sample limitations meant that analyses of patient blood samples could not be reproduced.

In light of the paper, this sample's time point label describes: week 11, during vaccination. Each vaccine dose, consisting of 300 ug of a 20-mer mutant IDH1 peptide in Montanide, was administered subcutaneously with topical imiquimod. Newly diagnosed WHO grade 3 or 4 IDH1-mutant astrocytomas showing loss of nuclear ATRX were present in the donors. The samples were drawn from NOA16, a multicentre, single-arm, open-label phase I trial in Germany that tested a mutant IDH1 peptide vaccine in humans for the first time. The DNeasy Blood and Tissue Kit was used to extract genomic DNA from EDTA blood for TCRB sequencing.

The clonotype was recovered from a woman between 25 and 40 years old with glioma. Some clones in this sample may be carry-over from other donors' samples. The source material was peripheral blood mononuclear cells (PBMCs), sampled from a glioma patient whose treatment included an IDH1 peptide vaccine. The rearrangement combines TRBV7-6 with TRBJ2-7, with the D gene not confidently named. CDR3 loop: CASSLRDYEQYF. The DNA is TGTGCCAGCAGCCTAAGGGACTACGAGCAGTACTTC. Outside the CDR3, residues come from the reference TRBV7-6 and TRBJ2-7 proteins, so the full variable domain is: GAGVSQSPRYKVTKRGQDVALRCDPISGHVSLYWYRQALGQGPEFLTYFNYEAQQDKSGLPNDRFSAERPEGSISTLTIQRTEQRDSAMYRCASSLRDYEQYFGPGTRLTVT.